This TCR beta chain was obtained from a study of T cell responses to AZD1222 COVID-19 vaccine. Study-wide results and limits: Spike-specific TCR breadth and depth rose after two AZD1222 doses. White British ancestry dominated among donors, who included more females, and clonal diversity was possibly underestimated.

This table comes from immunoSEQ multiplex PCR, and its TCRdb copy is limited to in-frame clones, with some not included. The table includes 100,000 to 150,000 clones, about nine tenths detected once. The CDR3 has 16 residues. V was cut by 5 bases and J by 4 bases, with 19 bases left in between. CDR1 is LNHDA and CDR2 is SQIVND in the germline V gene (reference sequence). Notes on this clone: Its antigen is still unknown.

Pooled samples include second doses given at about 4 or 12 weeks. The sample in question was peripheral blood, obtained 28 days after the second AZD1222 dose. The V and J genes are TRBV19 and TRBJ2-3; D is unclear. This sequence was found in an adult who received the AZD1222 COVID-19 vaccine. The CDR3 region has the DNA TGTGCCAGTAGTGGCCGGGCCACTTCTTTGCCAGATACGCAGTATTTT. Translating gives CASSGRATSLPDTQYF.